What follows are 14 T cell receptor beta chains derived from one specimen sequenced in a study of T-cell memory formation after mild COVID-19. TCRdb called the 5' RACE reads again in MiXCR, with one record for every CDR3 protein. The sample includes 50,000 or so distinct CDR3 sequences, roughly an eighth seen only once; the top ten take 24%. Sequencing was done on a sample of PBMCs or a T cell subset sorted from them (not recorded which). The receptor set was obtained from a man aged 18 to 29 who had mild COVID-19 (a few samples of this study predate the infection). Cell type and time point are not known.

Within the sample, this clonotype is medium-sized (0.01 to 0.1%). This rearrangement joins TRBV6-2 or TRBV6-3 to TRBJ2-7, with 7 positions matching TRBD1. Germline V CDR1 and CDR2: MNHEY, SVGEGT. Losses at the gene ends were 4 bases for V and 3 bases for J; bases not matched to a gene: 0. This CDR3 is 12 amino acids long. The CDR3 sequence: CASSWTGYEQYF. For the CDR3, the DNA is TGTGCCAGCAGTTGGACAGGCTACGAGCAGTACTTC.

This rearrangement joins TRBV6-2 or TRBV6-3 to TRBJ2-1; 13 positions match TRBD2. Germline lookup yields CDR1 MNHEY and CDR2 SVGEGT. The CDR3 extends over 15 amino acids. The ends lost 4 bases at V and 3 bases at J; junction bases unmatched: 0. As DNA, the CDR3 is TGTGCCAGCAGTTGGACTAGCGGGGGCTACAATGAGCAGTTCTTC. Its protein is CASSWTSGGYNEQFF.

The chain combines TRBV5-4 with TRBJ2-1, with 7 nucleotides matching TRBD1. Germline CDR1 is SGHNT and CDR2 is YYREEE (reference sequence). V shed 4 bases, J shed 9 bases, and the junction held 1 base outside the gene matches. This CDR3 region has 11 residues. This CDR3 reads CASSRQGEQFF. The CDR3 coding sequence is TGTGCCAGCAGCAGACAGGGTGAGCAGTTCTTC.

Only a few counts were recorded for this clonotype. The chain's CDR3 is CASSRGRGSGANVLTF. The DNA for the CDR3 is TGTGCCAGCAGCCGCGGGAGGGGCTCTGGGGCCAACGTCCTGACTTTC. This chain links TRBV7-2 with TRBJ2-6, with 9 bases that match TRBD2. The V and J ends lost 5 bases and 0 bases, in that order; junction bases with no gene match: 2. The germline V gene has CDR1 SGHTA and CDR2 FQGNSA. The CDR3 runs 16 residues.

V gene TRBV12-3 or TRBV12-4 combines with J gene TRBJ1-5; the D is unclear. Trimming left V 3 bases short and J 6 bases short, with 18 bases between. The CDR3 loop spans 16 amino acids. CDR3 nucleotide sequence: TGTGCCAGCAGTTTTGAAGTGGGCGACTATTTTCAGCCCCAGCATTTT. Protein: CASSFEVGDYFQPQHF.

This clonotype was recorded at least ten times. The rearrangement links TRBV7-3 to TRBJ2-5, with D perhaps matching TRBD1 or TRBD2 (10 bases each). Germline V gene lookup returns CDR1 SGHTA and CDR2 FQGTGA. The CDR3 contains 19 residues. V dropped 5 bases and J dropped 1 base, with 26 bases sitting between them. DNA for the CDR3: TGTGCCAGCAGCGTGGACAGGGGGAAACTAGCGGGGATCCAAGAGACCCAGTACTTC. This encodes CASSVDRGKLAGIQETQYF. The whole variable domain, remainder taken from reference TRBV7-3 and TRBJ2-5, is GAGVSQTPSNKVTEKGKYVELRCDPISGHTALYWYRQSLGQGPEFLIYFQGTGAADDSGLPNDRFFAVRPEGSVSTLKIQRTERGDSAVYLCASSVDRGKLAGIQETQYFGPGTRLLVL.

This clonotype showed up just a few times. This rearrangement joins TRBV7-2 to TRBJ1-2, with D tentatively TRBD1 (5 bases). Trimming took off 1 base at V and 6 bases at J, with 9 bases between the two ends. The CDR3 sequence is 13 residues long. Germline-derived CDR1 and CDR2 are SGHTA and FQGNSA. Written as DNA, the CDR3 is TGTGCCAGCAGCTTAGGGCAGGGTAATGGCTACACCTTC. This translates into CASSLGQGNGYTF.

This clonotype was picked up many times. The chain has TRBV20-1 and TRBJ2-3; D not resolved. Germline CDR1 DFQATT, CDR2 SNEGSKA (reference sequence). The CDR3 is 14 residues long. The V end was cut by 0 bases, the J end by 0 bases, with 7 bases between. CDR3 sequence: CSARDSTSTDTQYF. The CDR3, as DNA: TGCAGTGCTAGAGATTCCACTAGCACAGATACGCAGTATTTT.

The gene calls are TRBV7-2 and TRBJ1-1; 8 bases agree with TRBD1. The trim removed 5 bases at V and 3 bases at J, leaving 5 bases unmatched. Germline values: CDR1 SGHTA, CDR2 FQGNSA. The CDR3 spans 14 residues. As DNA, the CDR3 is TGTGCCAGCAGCCTAGGACAGGGCTACACTGAAGCTTTCTTT. Translation gives CASSLGQGYTEAFF.

This sequence joins TRBV29-1 and TRBJ1-2, with 11 bases lining up with TRBD1. The CDR3 covers 14 residues. In germline, CDR1 is SQVTM, CDR2 ANQGSEA. The V and J ends lost 4 bases and 7 bases, in that order; junction bases with no gene match: 8. DNA of the CDR3: TGCAGCGTTGTGGGGGGACAGGGGGGTCGTGGCTACACCTTC. The encoded protein is CSVVGGQGGRGYTF.

V usage is TRBV18 and J usage is TRBJ2-7, with D possibly TRBD1 on 7 matching bases. V was trimmed by 5 bases and J by 6 bases, leaving 17 bases between them. The length of the CDR3 is 14 residues. Germline V gene sequence: CDR1 KGHSH, CDR2 LQKENI. CDR3 DNA: TGTGCCAGCTCAACAAGCATCCAGGGGGGCGAGCAGTACGTC. Translation: CASSTSIQGGEQYV.

This clonotype was observed at least ten times. The rearrangement joins TRBV7-8 to TRBJ2-3; D might be TRBD1 (6 bases). From germline, CDR1 is SGHVS and CDR2 FQNEAQ. The CDR3 has 13 amino acids. Trimming took off 10 bases at V and 5 bases at J, with 16 bases between the two ends. CDR3 sequence reads: CATGDGARDTQYF. The CDR3 DNA sequence: TGTGCCACAGGGGACGGAGCAAGAGATACGCAGTATTTT.

This clonotype was seen a handful of times. V usage is TRBV12-3 or TRBV12-4 and J usage is TRBJ1-1; tentative D call: TRBD1 (6 bases). This CDR3 region has 14 residues. V was cut by 7 bases and J by 2 bases, with 14 bases left in between. CDR3 nucleotides: TGTGCCAGCAACCTACAGGGTTTAAACACTGAAGCTTTCTTT. Protein product: CASNLQGLNTEAFF.

The table lists this clonotype with many counts. The rearrangement links TRBV7-9 to TRBJ2-2; 10 bases match TRBD1. The CDR3 is 16 amino acids. V shed 5 bases and J 5 bases; nucleotides not matched to a gene: 8. In germline, CDR1 is SEHNR, CDR2 FQNEAQ (reference sequence). CDR3 residues: CASSHTRDRGTGELFF. CDR3 in DNA: TGTGCCAGCAGCCACACCCGGGACAGGGGAACCGGGGAGCTGTTTTTT.